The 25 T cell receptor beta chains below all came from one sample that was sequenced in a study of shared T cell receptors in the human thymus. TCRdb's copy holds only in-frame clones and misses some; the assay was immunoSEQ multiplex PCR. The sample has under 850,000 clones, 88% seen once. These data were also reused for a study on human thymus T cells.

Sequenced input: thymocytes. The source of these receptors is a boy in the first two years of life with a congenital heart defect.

CDR3 sequence reads: CASSLMLAGGFQETQYF. The CDR3 DNA sequence: TGTGCCAGCAGCTTAATGCTAGCGGGAGGGTTCCAAGAGACCCAGTACTTC. The chain uses TRBV7-2 and TRBJ2-5, with 12 bases matching TRBD2. From germline, CDR1 is SGHTA and CDR2 FQGNSA. This CDR3 has 17 residues. Losses at the gene ends were 2 bases for V and 1 base for J; bases not matched to a gene: 5.

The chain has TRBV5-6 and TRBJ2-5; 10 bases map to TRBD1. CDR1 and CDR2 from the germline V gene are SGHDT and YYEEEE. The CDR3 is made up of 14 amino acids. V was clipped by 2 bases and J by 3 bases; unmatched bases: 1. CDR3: CASSFGTGEETQYF. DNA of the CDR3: TGTGCCAGCAGCTTCGGGACAGGGGAAGAGACCCAGTACTTC.

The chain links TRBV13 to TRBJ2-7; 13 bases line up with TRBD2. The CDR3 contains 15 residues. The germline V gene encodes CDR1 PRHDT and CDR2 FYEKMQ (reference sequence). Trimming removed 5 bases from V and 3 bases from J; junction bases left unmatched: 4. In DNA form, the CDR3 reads TGTGCCAGCAGCCGCCGGACTAGCGGGAGCTACGAGCAGTACTTC. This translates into CASSRRTSGSYEQYF.

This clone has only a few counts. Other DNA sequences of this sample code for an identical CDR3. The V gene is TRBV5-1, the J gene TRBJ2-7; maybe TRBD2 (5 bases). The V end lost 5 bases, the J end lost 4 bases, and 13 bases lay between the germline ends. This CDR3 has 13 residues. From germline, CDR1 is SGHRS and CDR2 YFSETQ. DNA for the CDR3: TGCGCCAGCAGTGCCGGACTGTCTTACGAGCAGTACTTC. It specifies CASSAGLSYEQYF.

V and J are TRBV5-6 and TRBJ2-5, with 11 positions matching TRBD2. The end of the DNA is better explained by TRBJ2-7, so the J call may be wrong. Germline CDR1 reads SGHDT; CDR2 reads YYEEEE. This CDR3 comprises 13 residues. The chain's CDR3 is CASSPGLAGEQYF. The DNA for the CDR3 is TGTGCCAGCAGCCCTGGACTAGCGGGCGAGCAGTACTTC.

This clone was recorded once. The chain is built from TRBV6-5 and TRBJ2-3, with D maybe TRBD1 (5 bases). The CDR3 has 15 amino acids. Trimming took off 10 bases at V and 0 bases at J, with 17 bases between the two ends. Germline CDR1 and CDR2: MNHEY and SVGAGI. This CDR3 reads CATQEQVGSTDTQYF. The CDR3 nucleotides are TGTGCCACCCAAGAACAGGTTGGGAGCACAGATACGCAGTATTTT.

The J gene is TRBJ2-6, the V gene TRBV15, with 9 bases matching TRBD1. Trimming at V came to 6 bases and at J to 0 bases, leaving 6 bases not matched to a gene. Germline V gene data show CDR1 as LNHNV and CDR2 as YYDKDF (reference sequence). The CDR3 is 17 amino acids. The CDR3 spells CATRPDRGSSGANVLTF. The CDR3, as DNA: TGTGCCACCAGACCTGACAGGGGGAGCTCTGGGGCCAACGTCCTGACTTTC.

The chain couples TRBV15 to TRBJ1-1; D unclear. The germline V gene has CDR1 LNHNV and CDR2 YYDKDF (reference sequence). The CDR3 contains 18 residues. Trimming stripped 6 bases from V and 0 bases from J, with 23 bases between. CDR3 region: CATRLLLMEDPMNTEAFF. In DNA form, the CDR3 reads TGTGCCACCAGACTCCTCTTGATGGAGGACCCCATGAACACTGAAGCTTTCTTT.

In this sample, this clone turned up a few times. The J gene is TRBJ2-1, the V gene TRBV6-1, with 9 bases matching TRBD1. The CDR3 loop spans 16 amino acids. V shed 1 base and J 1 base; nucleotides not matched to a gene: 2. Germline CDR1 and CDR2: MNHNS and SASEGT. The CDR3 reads CASSEGGTGSYNEQFF. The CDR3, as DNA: TGTGCCAGCAGTGAAGGGGGGACAGGGTCCTACAATGAGCAGTTCTTC.

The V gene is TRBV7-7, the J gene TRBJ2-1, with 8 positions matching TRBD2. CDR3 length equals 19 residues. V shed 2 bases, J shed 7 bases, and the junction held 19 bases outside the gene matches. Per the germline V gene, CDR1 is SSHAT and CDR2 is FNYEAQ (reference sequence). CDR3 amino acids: CASSLLDALAGGAGNEQFF. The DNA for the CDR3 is TGTGCCAGCAGCTTATTAGACGCCCTAGCGGGTGGAGCGGGGAATGAGCAGTTCTTC.

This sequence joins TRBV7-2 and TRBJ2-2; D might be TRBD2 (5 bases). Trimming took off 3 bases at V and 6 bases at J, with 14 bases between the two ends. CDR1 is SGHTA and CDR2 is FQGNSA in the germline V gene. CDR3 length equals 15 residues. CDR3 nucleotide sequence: TGTGCCAGCAGCTTGGTAGCGCCTCGTTCCGGGGAGCTGTTTTTT. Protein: CASSLVAPRSGELFF.

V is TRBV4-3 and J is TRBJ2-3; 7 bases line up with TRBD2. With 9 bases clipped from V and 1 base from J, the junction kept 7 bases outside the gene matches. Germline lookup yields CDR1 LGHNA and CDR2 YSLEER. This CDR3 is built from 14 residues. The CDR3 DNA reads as TGCGCCAGTGAGGCGGGAGCGGGCACAGATACGCAGTATTTT. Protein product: CASEAGAGTDTQYF.

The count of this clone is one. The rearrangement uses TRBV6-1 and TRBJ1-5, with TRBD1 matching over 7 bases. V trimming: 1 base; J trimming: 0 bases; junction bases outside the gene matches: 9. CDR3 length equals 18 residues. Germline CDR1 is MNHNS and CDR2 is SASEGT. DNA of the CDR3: TGTGCCAGCAGTGAAGTTGGGGAGACAGGGTATAGCAATCAGCCCCAGCATTTT. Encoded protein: CASSEVGETGYSNQPQHF.

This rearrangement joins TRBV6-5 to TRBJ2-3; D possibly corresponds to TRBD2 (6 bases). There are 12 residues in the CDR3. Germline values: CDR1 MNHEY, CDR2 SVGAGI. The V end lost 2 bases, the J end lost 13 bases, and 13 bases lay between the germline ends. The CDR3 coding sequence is TGTGCCAGCAGTTACCTTGGCAGGGAGGAGTATTTT. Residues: CASSYLGREEYF.

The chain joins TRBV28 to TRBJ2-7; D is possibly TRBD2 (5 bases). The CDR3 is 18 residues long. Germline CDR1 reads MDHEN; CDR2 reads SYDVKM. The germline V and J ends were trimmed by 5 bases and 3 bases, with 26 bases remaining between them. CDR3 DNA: TGTGCCAGCAGTCCCCCCCCTTATTCCAGCGGAAGCCTCTACGAGCAGTACTTC. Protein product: CASSPPPYSSGSLYEQYF.

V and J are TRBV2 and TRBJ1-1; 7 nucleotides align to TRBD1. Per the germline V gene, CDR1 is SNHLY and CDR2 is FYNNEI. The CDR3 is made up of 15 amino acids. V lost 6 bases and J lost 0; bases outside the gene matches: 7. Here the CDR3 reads CASSGDSSMNTEAFF. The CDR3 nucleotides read TGTGCCAGCAGCGGGGACAGTAGTATGAACACTGAAGCTTTCTTT. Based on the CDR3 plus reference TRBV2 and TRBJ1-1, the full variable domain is EPEVTQTPSHQVTQMGQEVILRCVPISNHLYFYWYRQILGQKVEFLVSFYNNEISEKSEIFDDQFSVERPDGSNFTLKIRSTKLEDSAMYFCASSGDSSMNTEAFFGQGTRLTVV.

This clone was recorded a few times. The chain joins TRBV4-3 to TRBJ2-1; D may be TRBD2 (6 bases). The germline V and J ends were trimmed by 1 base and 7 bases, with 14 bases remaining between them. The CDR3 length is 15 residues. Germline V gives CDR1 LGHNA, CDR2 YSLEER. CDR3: CASSQGAGPLNEQFF. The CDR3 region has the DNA TGCGCCAGCAGCCAAGGGGCGGGACCCCTAAATGAGCAGTTCTTC.

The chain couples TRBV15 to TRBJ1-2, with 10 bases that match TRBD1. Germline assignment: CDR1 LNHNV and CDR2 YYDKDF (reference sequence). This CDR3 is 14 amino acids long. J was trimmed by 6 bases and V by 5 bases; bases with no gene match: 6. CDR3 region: CATSHGGTGDGYTF. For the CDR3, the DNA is TGTGCCACCAGCCACGGAGGGACAGGGGATGGCTACACCTTC.

The CDR3 DNA follows: TGTGCCAGTAGTATAAAGGTCGGGAGGGCCGGTGAGCAGTACTTC. Amino acids: CASSIKVGRAGEQYF. This rearrangement joins TRBV19 to TRBJ2-7, with 8 bases fitting TRBD2. CDR3 length: 15 amino acids. The V and J ends lost 2 bases and 7 bases, in that order; junction bases with no gene match: 10. The germline gives CDR1 LNHDA, CDR2 SQIVND (reference sequence).

The CDR3 sequence: CASSLTGVLAGDNQSSYNEQFF. CDR3 in DNA: TGTGCCAGCAGTTTAACGGGTGTACTAGCGGGAGATAATCAAAGCTCCTACAATGAGCAGTTCTTC. The chain employs TRBV27 and TRBJ2-1; 11 nucleotides align to TRBD2. Germline V gene data show CDR1 as MNHEY and CDR2 as SMNVEV (reference sequence). This CDR3 is 22 amino acids long. Trimming took 2 bases from V and 0 from J; bases not matched to a gene: 18.

For the CDR3, the DNA is TGTGCCAGCAGCCCTTTTAGACAGCCCCAGCATTTT. Protein product: CASSPFRQPQHF. This rearrangement joins TRBV28 to TRBJ1-5; D is undetermined. CDR3 length equals 12 residues. Germline CDR1 is MDHEN and CDR2 is SYDVKM. Between the trimmed V and J ends, which lost 6 bases and 7 bases, there was a span of 10 bases. Variable domain in full (rest from reference TRBV28 and TRBJ1-5): DVKVTQSSRYLVKRTGEKVFLECVQDMDHENMFWYRQDPGLGLRLIYFSYDVKMKEKGDIPEGYSVSREKKERFSLILESASTNQTSMYLCASSPFRQPQHFGDGTRLSIL.

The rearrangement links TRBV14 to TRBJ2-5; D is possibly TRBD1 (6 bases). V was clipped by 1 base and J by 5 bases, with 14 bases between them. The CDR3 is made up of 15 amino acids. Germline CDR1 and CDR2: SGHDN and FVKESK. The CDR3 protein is CASSQGRQVEETQYF. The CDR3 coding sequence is TGTGCCAGCAGCCAAGGTCGACAGGTGGAGGAGACCCAGTACTTC.

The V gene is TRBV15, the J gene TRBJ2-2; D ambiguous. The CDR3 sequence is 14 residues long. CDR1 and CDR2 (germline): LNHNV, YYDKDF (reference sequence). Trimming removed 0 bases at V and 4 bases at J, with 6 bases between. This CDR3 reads CATSRDPSTGELFF. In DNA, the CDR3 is TGTGCCACCAGCAGAGATCCATCCACCGGGGAGCTGTTTTTT.

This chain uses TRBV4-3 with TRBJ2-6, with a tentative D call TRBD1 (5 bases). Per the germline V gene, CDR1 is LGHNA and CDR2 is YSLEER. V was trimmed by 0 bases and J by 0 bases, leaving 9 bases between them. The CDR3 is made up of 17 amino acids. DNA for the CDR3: TGCGCCAGCAGCCAAGATTACAGGTACTCTGGGGCCAACGTCCTGACTTTC. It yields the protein CASSQDYRYSGANVLTF.

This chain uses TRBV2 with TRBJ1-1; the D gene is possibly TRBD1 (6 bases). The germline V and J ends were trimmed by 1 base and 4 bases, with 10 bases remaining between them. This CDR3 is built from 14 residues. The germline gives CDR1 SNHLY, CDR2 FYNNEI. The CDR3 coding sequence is TGTGCCAGCAGTGAAGAACAGGGCGGCACTGAAGCTTTCTTT. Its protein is CASSEEQGGTEAFF.